The clone carrying this TCR beta chain was seen only a few times. Its antigen is unknown. Reverse transcribing all isolated RNA meant expressed TCRB transcripts were sequenced. The method was immunoSEQ multiplex PCR; TCRdb's version includes in-frame clones alone and lacks a portion of them. The repertoire consists of 160,000 or so clones, with 6.5% to 10% occurring once and the leading ten covering 0.45% to 0.55%. Between the trimmed V and J ends, which lost 5 bases and 0 bases, there was a span of 11 bases. This CDR3 has 15 residues. Germline CDR1 SGHTA, CDR2 FQGNSA. The data were obtained in a study of beta chain features in type 1 diabetes. Whole-study results and caveats: No resolution was reached here on whether HLA type influences TCRB rearrangement. Significant though moderate, a shortening of TCRB CDR3s appeared in all four CD4+ subsets of Type 1 diabetes patients.

This receptor was identified in a woman aged 18-29 years with type 1 diabetes. The material sequenced was central memory CD4+ T cells from blood. The chain uses TRBV7-2 and TRBJ2-1; D gene ambiguous. This chain's CDR3 is CASSLMGRSYNEQFF. Written as DNA, the CDR3 is TGTGCCAGCAGCCTAATGGGCCGCTCCTACAATGAGCAGTTCTTC.